The sequence of this T cell receptor beta chain was determined in a study of blood T cell repertoires in COVID-19. Turning to the study itself: T cells, B-cell-depleted T cells, or PBMCs provided the cDNA or gDNA that served as material.

Germline CDR1 SEHNR, CDR2 FQNEAQ (reference sequence). J was trimmed by 2 bases and V by 1 base; bases with no gene match: 1. The CDR3 contains 14 residues. The study recruited people aged roughly 18 to 100 years across approximately 25 US areas. Using immunoSEQ multiplex PCR, the repertoire was profiled, and TCRdb retains in-frame clones only, with some absent. Altogether 450,000 to 500,000 clones are present, around 85% being singletons, with the ten largest covering roughly 8.5%. This clone was observed a single time. The genes are TRBV7-9 and TRBJ1-2; 7 bases line up with TRBD1. Source material: PBMCs or T cells enriched from blood (not recorded which). This receptor was obtained from a woman between 55 and 75 years old who had recovered from COVID-19. CDR3 in amino acids: CASSLETGNYGYTF. CDR3 nucleotides: TGTGCCAGCAGCTTAGAGACAGGGAACTATGGCTACACCTTC.